A selection of T cell receptor beta chains follows, all from one sample in a study of T cells in Graves' hyperthyroidism and ophthalmopathy. TCRdb re-analysed the multiplex PCR reads in MiXCR, keeping a single row per CDR3 protein. The repertoire consists of 600,000 to 850,000 distinct CDR3 sequences, with 18% occurring once and the leading ten covering 16%. The sample consisted of blood. These receptors were taken from a woman in her fifties or sixties with Graves' hyperthyroidism that later progressed to Graves' ophthalmopathy. Each CDR3 is given with its conserved first and last residue. A D gene is named only where the DNA matches it firmly. Clone size is shown for a subset of rows, as once, few, many or a class of expanded clone.

J gene	D gene	clone size	V gene	CDR3 DNA	CDR3 protein
TRBJ1-1	-	many	TRBV2	TGTGCCAGCCAGCTAGGGGGTATGAACACTGAAGCTTTCTTT	CASQLGGMNTEAFF
TRBJ2-7	-	few	TRBV29-1	TGCAGCGTTGGGGGGGATCCCTCCTACGAGCAGTACTTC	CSVGGDPSYEQYF
TRBJ1-2	-	-	TRBV3-1	TGTGCCAGCAGCCAAGTGGACGGACTGGAGGGCTACACCTTC	CASSQVDGLEGYTF
TRBJ2-7	TRBD1	many	TRBV12-3/TRBV12-4	TGTGCCAGCAGTCCCCGTATCAGGGGGCCCTACGAGCAGTACTTC	CASSPRIRGPYEQYF
TRBJ1-1	-	-	TRBV10-2	TGCGCCATCAAACACCCTGAACAGGGCCGGTATACTGAAGCTTTCTTT	CAIKHPEQGRYTEAFF
TRBJ1-1	-	-	TRBV5-1	TGCGCCAGCAGCTCTCTAACCTCGACAGTCGAAGCTTTCTTT	CASSSLTSTVEAFF
TRBJ1-1	-	many	TRBV3-1	TGTGCCAGCAGCGATAACCCGAACACTGAAGCTTTCTTT	CASSDNPNTEAFF
TRBJ2-3	TRBD2	many	TRBV5-5	TGTGCCAGCAGCTTGGAAAGTAGCGGGGTGACAGATACGCAGTATTTT	CASSLESSGVTDTQYF
TRBJ2-7	-	-	TRBV29-1	TGCAGCGTCTTTGACGGCCGGCACTCCTACGAGCAGTACTTC	CSVFDGRHSYEQYF
TRBJ1-6	-	many	TRBV20-1	TGCAGTGCGAGGCCCGGTTTCTCCTATAATTCACCCCTCCACTTT	CSARPGFSYNSPLHF
TRBJ2-7	TRBD2	-	TRBV4-1	TGCGCCAGCAGCCAATCTCGACTAGCGGCCGCCTACGAGCAGTACTTC	CASSQSRLAAAYEQYF
TRBJ1-6	TRBD1	many	TRBV7-2	TGTGCCAGCAGCACCAGGACAGGGGACGGTAGGCCCCTCCACTTT	CASSTRTGDGRPLHF
TRBJ2-3	-	many	TRBV5-1	TGCGCCAGCAGCCCGGGAATTACTAGCACAGATACGCAGTATTTT	CASSPGITSTDTQYF
TRBJ2-1	-	-	TRBV15	TGTGCCACCGCCCAGCAGGGTATCCACAATGAGCAGTTCTTC	CATAQQGIHNEQFF
TRBJ1-1	-	-	TRBV19	TGTGCCAGTAATCGACTGAGGAACACTGAAGCTTTCTTT	CASNRLRNTEAFF
TRBJ1-6	-	-	TRBV9	TGTGCCAGCAGCGTAGAGTCTGGGCCCCTCCACTTT	CASSVESGPLHF
TRBJ2-4	TRBD1	-	TRBV15	TGTGCCACCAGCAGACCAAAACCGACAGGGACGGACATTCAGTACTTC	CATSRPKPTGTDIQYF
TRBJ1-2	-	many	TRBV27	TGTGCCAGCAGCCGCGGTCGGGCCGATGGCTACACCTTC	CASSRGRADGYTF
TRBJ2-7	-	many	TRBV18	TGTGCCAGCTCCATCAGGGAGACCTACGAGCAGTACTTC	CASSIRETYEQYF
TRBJ2-3	TRBD2	few	TRBV29-1	TGCAGCGTTTGTATGGGACTAGCGGGGGGGCCGTGGATAGATACGCAGTATTTT	CSVCMGLAGGPWIDTQYF
TRBJ2-3	TRBD1	few	TRBV6-1	TGTGCCAGCAGTGCCCCGGGACAGGGATTGGGAGATACGCAGTATTTT	CASSAPGQGLGDTQYF
TRBJ2-7	TRBD1	-	TRBV4-1	TGCGCCAGCAGCCACGGGACAGGTAACAACAAGCAGTACTTC	CASSHGTGNNKQYF
TRBJ1-2	TRBD1	-	TRBV19	TGTGCCAGTAGTGTGGACAGGGAAGGTCGGGGCTACACCTTC	CASSVDREGRGYTF
TRBJ1-5	-	few	TRBV7-9	TGTGCCAGCAGCTCACAGTCATCGGTAAATCAGCCCCAGCATTTT	CASSSQSSVNQPQHF
TRBJ1-1	TRBD1	-	TRBV19	TGTGCCAGTAGTATTTCCGGGACAGGGGTCCCCACTGAAGCTTTCTTT	CASSISGTGVPTEAFF
TRBJ1-5	-	-	TRBV10-2	TGCGCCAGCACCTCGGGTAGCAATCAGCCCCAGCATTTT	CASTSGSNQPQHF
TRBJ2-3	TRBD1	few	TRBV20-1	TGCAGTGCTAGCTATAACAGGGGTCGGGATACGCAGTATTTT	CSASYNRGRDTQYF
TRBJ1-1	TRBD1	-	TRBV18	TGTGCCAGCTCACCGGACAGGGGATTGAACACTGAAGCTTTCTTT	CASSPDRGLNTEAFF
TRBJ1-1	-	few	TRBV27	TGTGCCAGCCGGAGGGGGGGAGATACGAACACTGAAGCTTTCTTT	CASRRGGDTNTEAFF
TRBJ2-7	TRBD1	many	TRBV20-1	TGCAGTGCTAGAGATTCGAGACAGGGCTCCTACGAGCAGTACTTC	CSARDSRQGSYEQYF
TRBJ2-3	-	few	TRBV12-3/TRBV12-4	TGTGCCAGCAGTTTAGTGCTGGGGCAGGGAACCGATACGCAGTATTTT	CASSLVLGQGTDTQYF
TRBJ1-1	-	many	TRBV20-1	TGCAGTGCTAGAGGTCAGGTGTGGGAAGCTTTCTTT	CSARGQVWEAFF
TRBJ1-3	-	once	TRBV4-2	TGTGCCAGCAGCCAAGAGTACCGGACAAAGAGCTCTGGAAACACCATATATTTT	CASSQEYRTKSSGNTIYF
TRBJ1-4	TRBD1	many	TRBV2	TGTGCCAGCAGGGTTGGACAGGGTGGCGAAAAACTGTTTTTT	CASRVGQGGEKLFF
TRBJ2-7	-	many	TRBV27	TGTGCCAGCAGTTTTGGCCACACCTCTTACGAGCAGTACTTC	CASSFGHTSYEQYF
TRBJ1-4	-	few	TRBV18	TGTGCCAGCTCAGCCGGGACTGCTGAAAAACTGTTTTTT	CASSAGTAEKLFF
TRBJ1-4	-	-	TRBV27	TGTGCCAGCAGCCCCCCCCGGTGGGGGAGTGGTAATGAAAAACTGTTTTTT	CASSPPRWGSGNEKLFF
TRBJ2-1	TRBD2	-	TRBV10-1	TGCGCCAGCAGTGAGTCACCGCCCGGGAGGGATGAGCAGTTCTTC	CASSESPPGRDEQFF
TRBJ1-5	-	many	TRBV19	TGTGCCAGTAGTATAAGGGCTGAAGCGGGTCAGCCCCAGCATTTT	CASSIRAEAGQPQHF
TRBJ1-6	TRBD1	-	TRBV9	TGTGCCAGCAGCCCCACAGGGGGAGCTTCACCCCTCCACTTT	CASSPTGGASPLHF
TRBJ1-1	-	-	TRBV7-9	TGTGCCAGCACTGACGACACGATATGGAGCGTCACTGAAGCTTTCTTT	CASTDDTIWSVTEAFF
TRBJ2-5	-	many	TRBV19	TGTGCCAGTAGTATAGGAACTGCAAGAGGGGAGACCCAGTACTTC	CASSIGTARGETQYF
TRBJ1-2	-	many	TRBV11-2	TGTGCCAGCAGCGGCAGGGTGCATGGCTACACCTTC	CASSGRVHGYTF
TRBJ2-1	TRBD2	-	TRBV27	TGTGCCAGCAGTCAGCTAGCGGGCGAGCAGTTCTTC	CASSQLAGEQFF
TRBJ2-2	-	-	TRBV18	TGTGCCAGCTCACCACCAACAGGGTTCTGGGACACCGGGGGGCTGTTTTTT	CASSPPTGFWDTGGLFF